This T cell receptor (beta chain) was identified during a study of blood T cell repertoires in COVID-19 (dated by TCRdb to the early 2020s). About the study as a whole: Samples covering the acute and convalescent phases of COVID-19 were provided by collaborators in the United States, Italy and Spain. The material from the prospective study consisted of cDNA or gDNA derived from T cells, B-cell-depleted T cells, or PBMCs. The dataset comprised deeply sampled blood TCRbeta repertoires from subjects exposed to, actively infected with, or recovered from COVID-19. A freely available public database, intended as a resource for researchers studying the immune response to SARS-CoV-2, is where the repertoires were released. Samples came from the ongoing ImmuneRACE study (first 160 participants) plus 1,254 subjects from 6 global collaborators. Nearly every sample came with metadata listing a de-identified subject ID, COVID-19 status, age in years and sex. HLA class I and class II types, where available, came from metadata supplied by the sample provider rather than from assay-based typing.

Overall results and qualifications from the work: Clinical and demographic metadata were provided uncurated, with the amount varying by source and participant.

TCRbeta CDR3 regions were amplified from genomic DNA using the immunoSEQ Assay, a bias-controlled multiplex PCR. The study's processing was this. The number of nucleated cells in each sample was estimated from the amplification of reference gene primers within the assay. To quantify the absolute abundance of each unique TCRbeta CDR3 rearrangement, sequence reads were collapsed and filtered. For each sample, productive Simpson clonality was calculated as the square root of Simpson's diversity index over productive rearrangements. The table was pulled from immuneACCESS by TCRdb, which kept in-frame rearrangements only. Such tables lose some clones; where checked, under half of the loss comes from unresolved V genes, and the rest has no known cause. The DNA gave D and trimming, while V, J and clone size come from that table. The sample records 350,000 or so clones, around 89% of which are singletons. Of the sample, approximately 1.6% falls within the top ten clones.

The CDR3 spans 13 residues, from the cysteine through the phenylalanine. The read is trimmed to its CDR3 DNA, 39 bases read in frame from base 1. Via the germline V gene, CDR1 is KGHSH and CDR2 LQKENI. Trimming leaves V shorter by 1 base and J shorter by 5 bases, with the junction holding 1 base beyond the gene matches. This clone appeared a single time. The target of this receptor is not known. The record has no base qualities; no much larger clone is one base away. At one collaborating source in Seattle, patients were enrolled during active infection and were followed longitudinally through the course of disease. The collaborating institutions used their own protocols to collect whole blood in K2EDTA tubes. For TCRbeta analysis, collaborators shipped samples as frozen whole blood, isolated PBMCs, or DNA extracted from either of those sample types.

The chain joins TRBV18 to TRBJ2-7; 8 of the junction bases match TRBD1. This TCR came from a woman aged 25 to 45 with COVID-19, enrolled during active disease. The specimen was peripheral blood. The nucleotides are TGTGCCAGCTCACCACGGGGACAGGACGAGCAGTACTTC. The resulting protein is CASSPRGQDEQYF.